This T cell receptor (beta chain) was identified in a study of Graves' ophthalmopathy and Graves' hyperthyroidism. Study details: Stable hyperthyroid donors showed no ophthalmopathy during 18 months follow-up.

Germline CDR1 and CDR2: MNHNY and SVGAGI (reference sequence). Trimming shortened V by 6 bases and J by 3 bases, and 15 bases separated the two germline ends. The CDR3 runs 14 residues. RNA transcripts served as template for amplifying TCR beta CDR3 sequences. RT-PCR with HTBI primers came first, then second-round multiplex PCR. TCRdb recomputed calls from the multiplex PCR reads with MiXCR, one row per CDR3 protein. The repertoire has more than 1,000,000 distinct CDR3 sequences, about 35% of them found once; the top ten carry 11%. Among the hyperthyroidism patients, all were newly diagnosed, aged 18 to 65, with under 2 months' duration. Ineligible for inclusion were patients with other autoimmune diseases, uncontrolled infections, pregnancy or lactation.

The chain links TRBV6-6 to TRBJ2-7, with no clear D. This receptor was identified in an adult man with Graves' hyperthyroidism. Sequencing was done on a sample of peripheral blood or thyroid tissue (not recorded which). The CDR3 nucleotides read TGTGCCAGCAGCTTGACCCGCGGAATCTACGAGCAGTACTTC. It is translated as CASSLTRGIYEQYF.